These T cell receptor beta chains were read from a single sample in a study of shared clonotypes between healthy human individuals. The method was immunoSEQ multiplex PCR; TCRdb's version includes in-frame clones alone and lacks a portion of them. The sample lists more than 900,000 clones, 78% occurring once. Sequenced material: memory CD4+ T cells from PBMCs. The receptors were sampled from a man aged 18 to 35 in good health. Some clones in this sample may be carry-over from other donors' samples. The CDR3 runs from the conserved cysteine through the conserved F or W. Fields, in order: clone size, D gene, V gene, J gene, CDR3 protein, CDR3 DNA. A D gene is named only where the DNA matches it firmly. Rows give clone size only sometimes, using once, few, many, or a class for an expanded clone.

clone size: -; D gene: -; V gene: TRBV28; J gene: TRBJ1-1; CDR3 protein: CASSTGQTMNTEAFF; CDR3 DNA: TGTGCCAGCAGCACCGGACAGACCATGAACACTGAAGCTTTCTTT
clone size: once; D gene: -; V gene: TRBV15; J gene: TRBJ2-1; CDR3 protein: CATSRDWVQPYNEQFF; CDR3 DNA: TGTGCCACCAGCAGAGATTGGGTTCAACCCTACAATGAGCAGTTCTTC
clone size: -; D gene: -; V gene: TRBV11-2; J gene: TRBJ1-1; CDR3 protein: CASSSLRKDTGGGTEAFF; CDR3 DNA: TGTGCCAGCAGCTCCCTAAGGAAGGACACCGGGGGGGGCACTGAAGCTTTCTTT
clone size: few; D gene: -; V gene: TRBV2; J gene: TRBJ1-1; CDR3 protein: CSSRQDMNTEAFF; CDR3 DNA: TGTTCAAGTCGGCAGGACATGAACACTGAAGCTTTCTTT
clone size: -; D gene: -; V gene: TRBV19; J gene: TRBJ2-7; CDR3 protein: CASSIDRGYEQYF; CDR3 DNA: TGTGCCAGTAGTATAGATCGTGGGTACGAGCAGTACTTC
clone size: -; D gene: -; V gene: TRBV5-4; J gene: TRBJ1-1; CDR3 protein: CASSFAKGTYNTEAFF; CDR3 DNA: TGTGCCAGCAGTTTTGCCAAGGGGACATATAACACTGAAGCTTTCTTT
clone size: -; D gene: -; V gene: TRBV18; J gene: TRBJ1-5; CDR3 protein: CASSPDSDQPQHF; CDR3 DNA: TGTGCCAGCTCACCAGACTCGGATCAGCCCCAGCATTTT
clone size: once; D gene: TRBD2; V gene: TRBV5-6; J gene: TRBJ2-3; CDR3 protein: CASSLGGRPTDTQYF; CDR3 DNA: TGTGCCAGCAGCTTGGGCGGGAGGCCCACAGATACGCAGTATTTT
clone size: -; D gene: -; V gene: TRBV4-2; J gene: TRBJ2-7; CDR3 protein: CASSPRVGYEQYF; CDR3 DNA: TGTGCCAGCAGCCCCCGGGTCGGCTACGAGCAGTACTTC
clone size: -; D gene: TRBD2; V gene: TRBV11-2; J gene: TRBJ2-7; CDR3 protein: CASGGRAISEQYF; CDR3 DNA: TGTGCCAGCGGCGGGAGGGCCATCAGCGAGCAGTACTTC
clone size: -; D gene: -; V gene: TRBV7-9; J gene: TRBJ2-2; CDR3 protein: CASSQSAGTGELFF; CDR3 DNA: TGTGCCAGCAGCCAATCCGCAGGAACCGGGGAGCTGTTTTTT
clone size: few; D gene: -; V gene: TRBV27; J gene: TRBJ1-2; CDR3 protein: CASSARANYGYTF; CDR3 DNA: TGTGCCAGCAGCGCCAGGGCGAACTATGGCTACACCTTC
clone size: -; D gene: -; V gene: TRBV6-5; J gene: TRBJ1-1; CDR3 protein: CASSYSRDTEAFF; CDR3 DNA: TGTGCCAGCAGTTACTCGCGGGACACTGAAGCTTTCTTT
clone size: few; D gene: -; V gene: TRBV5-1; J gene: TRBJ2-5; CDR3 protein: CASSFLGAETQYF; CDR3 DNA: TGCGCCAGCAGCTTTTTAGGGGCCGAGACCCAGTACTTC
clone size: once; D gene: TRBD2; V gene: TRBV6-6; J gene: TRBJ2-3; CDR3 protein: CASSGRRLAGVDTQYF; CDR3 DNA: TGTGCCAGCAGTGGCCGTAGGCTAGCGGGCGTCGATACGCAGTATTTT
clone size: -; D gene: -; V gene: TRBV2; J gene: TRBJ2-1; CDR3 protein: CASSGWGRSSYNEQFF; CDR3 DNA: TGTGCCAGCAGTGGGTGGGGCAGGAGCTCATACAATGAGCAGTTCTTC
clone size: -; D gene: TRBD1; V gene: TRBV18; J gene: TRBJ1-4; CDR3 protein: CASSGQGYEKLFF; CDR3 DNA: TGTGCCAGCTCCGGACAGGGGTATGAAAAACTGTTTTTT
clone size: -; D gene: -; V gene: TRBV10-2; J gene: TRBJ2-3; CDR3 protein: CASSYLTIDTQYF; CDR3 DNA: TGCGCCAGCAGTTACCTGACTATCGATACGCAGTATTTT
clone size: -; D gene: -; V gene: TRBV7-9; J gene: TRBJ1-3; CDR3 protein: CASSAGRSGNTIYF; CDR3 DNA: TGTGCCAGCAGTGCAGGCCGCTCTGGAAACACCATATATTTT
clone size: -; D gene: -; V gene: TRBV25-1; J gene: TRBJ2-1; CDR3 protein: CASRLEYNEQFF; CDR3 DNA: TGTGCCAGCAGATTGGAGTACAATGAGCAGTTCTTC
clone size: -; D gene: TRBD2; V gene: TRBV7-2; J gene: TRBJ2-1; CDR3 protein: CASSTSGGHNEQFF; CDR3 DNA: TGTGCCAGCAGCACTAGCGGAGGACACAATGAGCAGTTCTTC
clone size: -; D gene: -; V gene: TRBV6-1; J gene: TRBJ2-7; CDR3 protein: CASSEDVYSEQYF; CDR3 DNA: TGTGCCAGCAGTGAAGATGTGTATTCCGAGCAGTACTTC
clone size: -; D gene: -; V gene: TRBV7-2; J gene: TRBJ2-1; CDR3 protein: CAPRSTTYNEQFF; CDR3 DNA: TGTGCACCGAGGAGCACCACCTACAATGAGCAGTTCTTC
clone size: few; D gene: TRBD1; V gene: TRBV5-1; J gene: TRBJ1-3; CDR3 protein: CASSPGQGSGNTIYF; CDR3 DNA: TGCGCCAGCAGTCCCGGACAGGGATCTGGAAACACCATATATTTT
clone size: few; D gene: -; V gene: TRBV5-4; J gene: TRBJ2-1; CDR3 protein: CASSSMTRSYNEQFF; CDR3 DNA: TGTGCCAGCAGCTCTATGACCCGCTCCTACAATGAGCAGTTCTTC
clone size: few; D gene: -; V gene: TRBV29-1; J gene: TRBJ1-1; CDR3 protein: CSVKGSTEAFF; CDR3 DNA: TGCAGCGTTAAAGGTAGCACTGAAGCTTTCTTT
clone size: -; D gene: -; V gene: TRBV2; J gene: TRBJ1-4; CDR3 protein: CASSEIGRAEKLFF; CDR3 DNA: TGTGCCAGCAGTGAAATCGGACGGGCGGAAAAACTGTTTTTT
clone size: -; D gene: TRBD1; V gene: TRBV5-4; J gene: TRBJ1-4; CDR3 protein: CASSIPGQGNEKLFF; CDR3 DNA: TGTGCCAGCAGCATACCGGGACAGGGGAACGAAAAACTGTTTTTT
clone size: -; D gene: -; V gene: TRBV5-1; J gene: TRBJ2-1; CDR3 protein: CASSGTGQGNEQFF; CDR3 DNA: TGCGCCAGCAGCGGGACCGGGCAGGGCAATGAGCAGTTCTTC
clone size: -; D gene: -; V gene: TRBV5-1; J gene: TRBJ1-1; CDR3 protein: CASSLSEGFANTEAFF; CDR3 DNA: TGCGCCAGCAGCTTGTCCGAGGGGTTTGCGAACACTGAAGCTTTCTTT
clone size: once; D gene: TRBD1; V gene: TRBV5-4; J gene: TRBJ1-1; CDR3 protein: CASSLEGQGLNTEAFF; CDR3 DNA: TGTGCCAGCAGCCTCGAGGGACAGGGGTTGAACACTGAAGCTTTCTTT
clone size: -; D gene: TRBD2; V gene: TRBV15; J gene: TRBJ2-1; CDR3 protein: CATRLKPGLATSNEQFF; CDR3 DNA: TGTGCCACCAGGTTAAAACCGGGACTAGCGACTTCCAATGAGCAGTTCTTC
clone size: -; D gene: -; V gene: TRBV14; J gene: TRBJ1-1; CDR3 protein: CASTAGTTTEAFF; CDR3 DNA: TGTGCCAGCACGGCAGGGACAACCACTGAAGCTTTCTTT
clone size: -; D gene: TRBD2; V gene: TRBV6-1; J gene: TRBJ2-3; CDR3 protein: CASSATSGSVTDTQYF; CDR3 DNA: TGTGCCAGCAGTGCGACTAGCGGGAGTGTCACAGATACGCAGTATTTT